This TCR beta chain is drawn from a study of cytomegalovirus exposure and HLA in healthy donors. Study context: Of all 400 or so donors who were genotyped, 75% to 90% belonged to the Caucasian-associated ancestry cluster. Points from the study as a whole: With further analysis later on, most CMV-associated TCR beta chains appeared HLA-restricted. Earlier analysis yielded a pattern in which most TCR beta V segments were productive about 90% or about 30% of the time. Of the V segments, some could not be distinguished, including TRBV6-2 and TRBV6-3, and were excluded.

On this clone: Its antigen is currently unknown.

Germline V gene lookup returns CDR1 SGDLS and CDR2 YYNGEE. The CDR3 is made up of 16 amino acids. V lost 3 bases, J lost 5 bases, and 9 bases stayed unmatched. PCR primers comprised 60 Vbeta and 13 Jbeta primers. Measured with immunoSEQ multiplex PCR; TCRdb has only the in-frame clones, and not every one. The table includes 150,000 to 180,000 clones, roughly 72% detected once. The clonotype comes from a man aged 25 to 45 in good health and CMV-seronegative. The sample consisted of PBMCs. The chain has TRBV9 and TRBJ2-1, with TRBD2 identical over 9 bases. The CDR3, as DNA: TGTGCCAGCAGCGCCGATGGGACTAGCTTCAACAATGAGCAGTTCTTC. This translates into CASSADGTSFNNEQFF.